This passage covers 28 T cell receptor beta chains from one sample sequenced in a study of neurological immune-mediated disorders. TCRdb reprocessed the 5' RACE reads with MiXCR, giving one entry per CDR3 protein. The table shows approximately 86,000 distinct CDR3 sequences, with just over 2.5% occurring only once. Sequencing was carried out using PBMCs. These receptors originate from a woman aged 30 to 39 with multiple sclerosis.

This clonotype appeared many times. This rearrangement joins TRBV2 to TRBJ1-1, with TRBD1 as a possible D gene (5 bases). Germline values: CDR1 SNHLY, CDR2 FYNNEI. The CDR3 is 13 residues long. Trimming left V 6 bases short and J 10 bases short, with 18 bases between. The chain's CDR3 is CASRGSGPAGAFF. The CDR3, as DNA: TGTGCCAGCAGGGGGTCAGGGCCGGCCGGAGCTTTCTTT.

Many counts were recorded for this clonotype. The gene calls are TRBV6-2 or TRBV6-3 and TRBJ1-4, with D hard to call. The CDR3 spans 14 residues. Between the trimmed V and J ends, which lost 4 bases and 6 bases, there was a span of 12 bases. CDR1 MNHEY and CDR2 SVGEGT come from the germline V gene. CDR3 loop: CASSSSGYHEKLFF. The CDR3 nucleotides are TGTGCCAGCAGTTCGTCCGGATATCATGAAAAACTGTTTTTT.

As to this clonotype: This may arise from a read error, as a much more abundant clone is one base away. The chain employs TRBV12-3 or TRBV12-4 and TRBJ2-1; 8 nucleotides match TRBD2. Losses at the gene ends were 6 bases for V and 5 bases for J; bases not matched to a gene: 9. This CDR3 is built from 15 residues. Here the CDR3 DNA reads TGTGCCAGCAGAAATCCGGGACTAGAGGACAATGAGCAGTTCTTC. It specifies CASRNPGLEDNEQFF.

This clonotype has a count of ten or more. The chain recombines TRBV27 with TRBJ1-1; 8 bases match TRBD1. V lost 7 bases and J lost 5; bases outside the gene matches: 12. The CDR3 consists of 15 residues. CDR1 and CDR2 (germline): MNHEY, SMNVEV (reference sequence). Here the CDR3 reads CASTPRQGIMTEAFF. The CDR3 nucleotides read TGTGCCAGCACCCCCCGACAGGGGATTATGACTGAAGCTTTCTTT.

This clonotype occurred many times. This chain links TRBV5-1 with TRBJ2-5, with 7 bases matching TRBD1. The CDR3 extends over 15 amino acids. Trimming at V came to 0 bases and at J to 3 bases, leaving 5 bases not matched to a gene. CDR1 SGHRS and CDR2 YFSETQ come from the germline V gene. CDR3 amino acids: CASSLVPGGEETQYF. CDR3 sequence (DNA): TGCGCCAGCAGCTTGGTTCCAGGGGGAGAAGAGACCCAGTACTTC.

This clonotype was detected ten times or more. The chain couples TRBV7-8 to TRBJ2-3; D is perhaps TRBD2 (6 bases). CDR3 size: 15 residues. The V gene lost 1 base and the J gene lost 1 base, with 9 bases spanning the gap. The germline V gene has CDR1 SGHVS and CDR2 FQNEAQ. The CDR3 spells CASSLGGEGTDTQYF. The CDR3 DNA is TGTGCCAGCAGCTTAGGGGGGGAGGGCACAGATACGCAGTATTTT.

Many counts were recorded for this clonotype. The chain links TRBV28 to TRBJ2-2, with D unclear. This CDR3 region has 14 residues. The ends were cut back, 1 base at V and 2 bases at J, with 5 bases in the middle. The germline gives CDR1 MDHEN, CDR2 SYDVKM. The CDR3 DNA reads TGTGCCAGCAGTTTATCCCGAAACACCGGGGAGCTGTTTTTT. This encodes CASSLSRNTGELFF.

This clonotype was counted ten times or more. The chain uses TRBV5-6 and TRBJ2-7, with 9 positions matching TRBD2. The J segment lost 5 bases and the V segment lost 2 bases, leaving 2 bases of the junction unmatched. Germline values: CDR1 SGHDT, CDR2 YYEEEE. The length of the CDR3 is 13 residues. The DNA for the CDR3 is TGTGCCAGCAGCTTCGGGACTAGCAACGAGCAGTACTTC. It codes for CASSFGTSNEQYF.

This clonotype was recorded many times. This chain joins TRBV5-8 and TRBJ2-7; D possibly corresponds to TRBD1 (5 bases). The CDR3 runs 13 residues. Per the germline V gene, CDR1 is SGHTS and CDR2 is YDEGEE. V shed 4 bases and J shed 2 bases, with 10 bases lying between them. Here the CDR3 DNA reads TGTGCCAGCAGCGTGGACATCGCCTACGAGCAGTACTTC. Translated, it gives CASSVDIAYEQYF.

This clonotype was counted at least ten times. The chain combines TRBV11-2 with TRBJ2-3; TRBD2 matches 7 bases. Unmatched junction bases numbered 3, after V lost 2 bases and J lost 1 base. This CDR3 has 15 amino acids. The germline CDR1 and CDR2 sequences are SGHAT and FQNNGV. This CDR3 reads CASSLTGGGTDTQYF. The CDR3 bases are TGTGCCAGCAGCTTAACGGGAGGAGGCACAGATACGCAGTATTTT.

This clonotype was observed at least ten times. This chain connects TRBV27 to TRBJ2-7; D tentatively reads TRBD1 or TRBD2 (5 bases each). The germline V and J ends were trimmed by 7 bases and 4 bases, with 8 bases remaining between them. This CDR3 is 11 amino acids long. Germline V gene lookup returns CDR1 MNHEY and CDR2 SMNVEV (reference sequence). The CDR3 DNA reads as TGTGCCAGCATTTGGGGGTACGAGCAGTACTTC. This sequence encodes CASIWGYEQYF.

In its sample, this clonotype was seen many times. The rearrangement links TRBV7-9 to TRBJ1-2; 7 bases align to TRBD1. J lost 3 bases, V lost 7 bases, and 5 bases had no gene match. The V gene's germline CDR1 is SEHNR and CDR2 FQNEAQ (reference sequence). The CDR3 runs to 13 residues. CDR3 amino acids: CASNKGTDYGYTF. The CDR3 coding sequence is TGTGCCAGCAACAAGGGGACAGACTATGGCTACACCTTC.

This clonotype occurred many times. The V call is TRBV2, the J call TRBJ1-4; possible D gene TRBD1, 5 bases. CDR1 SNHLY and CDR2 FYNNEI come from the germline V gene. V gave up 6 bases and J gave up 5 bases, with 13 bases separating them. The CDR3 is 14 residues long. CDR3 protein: CASRIQDPNEKLFF. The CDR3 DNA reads TGTGCCAGCAGGATACAGGACCCAAATGAAAAACTGTTTTTT.

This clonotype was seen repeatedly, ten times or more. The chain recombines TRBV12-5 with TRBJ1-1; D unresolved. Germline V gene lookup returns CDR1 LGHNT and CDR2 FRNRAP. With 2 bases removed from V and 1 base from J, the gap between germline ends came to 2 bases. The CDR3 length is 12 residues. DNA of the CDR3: TGTGCTAGTGGTTTGCAGAACACTGAAGCTTTCTTT. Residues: CASGLQNTEAFF.

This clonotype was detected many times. The CDR3 nucleotides read TGTGCCAGCAGTTTCGAGGTAGCGGGCCGTGCCGTAAGCACAGATACGCAGTATTTT. As protein: CASSFEVAGRAVSTDTQYF. V is TRBV6-6 and J is TRBJ2-3; 7 bases fit TRBD2. CDR3 length equals 19 residues. V lost 4 bases and J lost 0; bases outside the gene matches: 16. Germline V gene data show CDR1 as MNHNY and CDR2 as SVGAGI (reference sequence).

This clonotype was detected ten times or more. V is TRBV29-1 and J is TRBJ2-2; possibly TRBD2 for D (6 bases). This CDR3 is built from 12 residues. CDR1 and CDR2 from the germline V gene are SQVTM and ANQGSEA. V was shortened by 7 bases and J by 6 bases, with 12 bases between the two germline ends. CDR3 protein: CSAWGVPGELFF. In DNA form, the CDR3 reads TGCAGCGCGTGGGGGGTACCCGGGGAGCTGTTTTTT.

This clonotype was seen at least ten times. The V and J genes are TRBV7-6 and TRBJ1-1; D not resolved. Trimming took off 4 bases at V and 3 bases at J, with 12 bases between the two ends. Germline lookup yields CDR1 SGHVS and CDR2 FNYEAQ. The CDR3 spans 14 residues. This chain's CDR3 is CASSSTPEYTEAFF. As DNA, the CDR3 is TGTGCCAGCAGCTCGACTCCAGAGTACACTGAAGCTTTCTTT.

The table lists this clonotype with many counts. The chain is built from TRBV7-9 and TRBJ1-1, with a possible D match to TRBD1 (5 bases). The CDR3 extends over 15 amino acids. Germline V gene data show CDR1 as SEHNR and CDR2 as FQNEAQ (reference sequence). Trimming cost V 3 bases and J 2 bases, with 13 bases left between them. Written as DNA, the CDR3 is TGTGCCAGCAGCTTTCGCTCCGGGACCAACACTGAAGCTTTCTTT. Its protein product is CASSFRSGTNTEAFF.

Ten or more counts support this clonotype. For the CDR3, the DNA is TGTGCCAGCAGGGGAGGGGGACGAGAAGAGACCCAGTACTTC. Its translation is CASRGGGREETQYF. This rearrangement joins TRBV12-3 or TRBV12-4 to TRBJ2-5; D might be TRBD2 (7 bases). The V end was cut by 6 bases, the J end by 3 bases, with 14 bases between. This CDR3 comprises 14 residues.

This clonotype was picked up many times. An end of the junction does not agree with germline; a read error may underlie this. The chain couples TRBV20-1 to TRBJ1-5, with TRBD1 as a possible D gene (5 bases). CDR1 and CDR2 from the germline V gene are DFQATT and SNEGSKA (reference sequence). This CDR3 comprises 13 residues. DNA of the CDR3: TGCAGTGCCAGAGCAGGGTTAGACCGGCCCCAGCATTTT. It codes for CSARAGLDRPQHF.

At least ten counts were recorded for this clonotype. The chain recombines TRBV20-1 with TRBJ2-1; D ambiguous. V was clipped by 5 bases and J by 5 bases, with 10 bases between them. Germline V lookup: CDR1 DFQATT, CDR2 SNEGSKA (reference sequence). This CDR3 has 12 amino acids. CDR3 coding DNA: TGCAGTGCTTCCAGGTTCGACAATGAGCAGTTCTTC. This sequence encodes CSASRFDNEQFF.

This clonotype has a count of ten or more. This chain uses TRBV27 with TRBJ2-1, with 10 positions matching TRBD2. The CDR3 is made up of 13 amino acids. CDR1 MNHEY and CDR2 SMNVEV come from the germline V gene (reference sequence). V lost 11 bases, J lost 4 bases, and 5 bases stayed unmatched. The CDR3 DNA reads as TGTGCCTGCGGGACTAGCGAATACAATGAGCAGTTCTTC. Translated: CACGTSEYNEQFF.

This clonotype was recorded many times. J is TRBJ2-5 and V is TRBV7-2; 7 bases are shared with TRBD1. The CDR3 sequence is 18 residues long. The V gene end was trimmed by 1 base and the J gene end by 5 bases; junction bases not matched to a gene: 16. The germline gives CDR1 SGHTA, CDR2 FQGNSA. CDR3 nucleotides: TGTGCCAGCAGCTTAGTCCCCTATTACCGGGACAGAGGGGAGACCCAGTACTTC. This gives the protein CASSLVPYYRDRGETQYF.

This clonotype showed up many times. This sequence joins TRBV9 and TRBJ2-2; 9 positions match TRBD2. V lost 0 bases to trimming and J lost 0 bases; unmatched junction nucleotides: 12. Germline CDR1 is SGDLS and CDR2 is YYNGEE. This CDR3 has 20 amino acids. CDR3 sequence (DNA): TGTGCCAGCAGCGTAGGGGCGGGAGGGATCAGTGAGTCGAACACCGGGGAGCTGTTTTTT. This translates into CASSVGAGGISESNTGELFF.

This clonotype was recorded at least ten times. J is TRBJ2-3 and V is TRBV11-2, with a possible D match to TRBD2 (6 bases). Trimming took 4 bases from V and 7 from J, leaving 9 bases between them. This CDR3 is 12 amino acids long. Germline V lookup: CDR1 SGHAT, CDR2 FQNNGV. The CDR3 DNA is TGTGCCAGCAGCTACGGGACTCATACGCAGTATTTT. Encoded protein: CASSYGTHTQYF. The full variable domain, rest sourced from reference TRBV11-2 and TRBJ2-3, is EAGVAQSPRYKIIEKRQSVAFWCNPISGHATLYWYQQILGQGPKLLIQFQNNGVVDDSQLPKDRFSAERLKGVDSTLKIQPAKLEDSAVYLCASSYGTHTQYFGPGTRLTVL.

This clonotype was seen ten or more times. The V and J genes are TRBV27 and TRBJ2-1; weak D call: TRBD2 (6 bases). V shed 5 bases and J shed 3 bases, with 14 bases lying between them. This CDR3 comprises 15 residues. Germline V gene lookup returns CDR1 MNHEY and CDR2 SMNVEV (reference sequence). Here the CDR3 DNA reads TGTGCCAGCAGTCCCGGGACTCCAGACTACAATGAGCAGTTCTTC. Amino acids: CASSPGTPDYNEQFF.

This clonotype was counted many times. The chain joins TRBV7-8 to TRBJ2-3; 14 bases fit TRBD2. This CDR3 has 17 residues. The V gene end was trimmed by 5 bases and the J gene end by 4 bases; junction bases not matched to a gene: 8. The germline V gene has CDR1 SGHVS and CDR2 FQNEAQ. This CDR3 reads CASSPRLAGGRADTQYF. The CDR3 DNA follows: TGTGCCAGCAGCCCCCGACTAGCGGGAGGGCGGGCAGATACGCAGTATTTT.

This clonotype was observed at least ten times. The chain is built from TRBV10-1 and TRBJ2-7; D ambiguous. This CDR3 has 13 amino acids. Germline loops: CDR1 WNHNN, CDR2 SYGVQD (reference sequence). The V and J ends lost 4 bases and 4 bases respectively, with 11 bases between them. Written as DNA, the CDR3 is TGCGCCAGCAGTGCATCTATATCGTACGAGCAGTACTTC. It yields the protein CASSASISYEQYF.